Sequencing of this T cell receptor beta chain was carried out in a study of blood T cell repertoires in COVID-19. Sequencing used immunoSEQ multiplex PCR; TCRdb keeps in-frame clones, though not all of them. The sample yields 150,000 or so clones, about 86% seen once. CDR1 is LNHDA and CDR2 is SQIVND in the germline V gene (reference sequence). The V and J ends lost 3 bases and 3 bases, in that order; junction bases with no gene match: 6. There are 16 residues in the CDR3. Sequenced sample: peripheral blood. The chain joins TRBV19 to TRBJ2-3, with 10 bases aligning to TRBD1. The source is a man in his fifties with active or convalescent COVID-19. The CDR3 protein is CASSIGTGVGTDTQYF. CDR3 nucleotide sequence: TGTGCCAGTAGTATTGGGACAGGGGTGGGAACAGATACGCAGTATTTT.